A single sample is the source of the 14 T cell receptor beta chains below, sequenced in a study of T cell changes during pregnancy in multiple sclerosis. This table comes from immunoSEQ multiplex PCR, and its TCRdb copy is limited to in-frame clones, with some not included. The sample includes some 80,000 clones, roughly 90% of them seen just once. Material: peripheral blood, obtained in the first trimester of pregnancy. The receptors were gathered from a female donor in good health, enrolled as a control in a pregnancy study.

V is TRBV6-4 and J is TRBJ1-2, with 9 positions matching TRBD1. The germline V gene encodes CDR1 MRHNA and CDR2 SNTAGT. V lost 3 bases, J lost 5 bases, and 7 bases stayed unmatched. The CDR3 extends over 15 amino acids. The CDR3 sequence: CASSESGTGIYGYTF. CDR3 in DNA: TGTGCCAGCAGTGAATCCGGGACAGGGATATATGGCTACACCTTC.

The V and J genes are TRBV11-3 and TRBJ2-7; no clear D. Trimming removed 1 base at V and 4 bases at J, with 8 bases between. CDR1 is SGHNT, CDR2 YENEEA, per germline. The CDR3 has 13 residues. CDR3 amino acids: CASSLAEEYEQYF. CDR3 bases: TGTGCCAGCAGCTTAGCTGAGGAGTACGAGCAGTACTTC. Full variable domain (missing parts from reference TRBV11-3 and TRBJ2-7): EAGVVQSPRYKIIEKKQPVAFWCNPISGHNTLYWYLQNLGQGPELLIRYENEEAVDDSQLPKDRFSAERLKGVDSTLKIQPAELGDSAVYLCASSLAEEYEQYFGPGTRLTVT.

This sequence joins TRBV2 and TRBJ2-3; possible D gene TRBD1, 7 bases. Trimming removed 5 bases at V and 3 bases at J, with 21 bases between. Germline CDR1 and CDR2: SNHLY and FYNNEI. CDR3 size: 17 residues. In DNA form, the CDR3 reads TGTGCCAGCAGTAACAGGGGAGGTTTTGGAAGTACAGATACGCAGTATTTT. It specifies CASSNRGGFGSTDTQYF.

The chain uses TRBV2 and TRBJ2-3; the D gene is possibly TRBD2 (5 bases). Germline assignment: CDR1 SNHLY and CDR2 FYNNEI. The CDR3 loop spans 14 amino acids. Trimming stripped 7 bases from V and 4 bases from J, with 15 bases between. The CDR3 loop reads CASMWASGPDTQYF. CDR3 coding DNA: TGTGCCAGCATGTGGGCCAGCGGCCCAGATACGCAGTATTTT.

J is TRBJ2-3 and V is TRBV6-1; TRBD2 aligns across 12 bases. V lost 4 bases to trimming and J lost 2 bases; unmatched junction nucleotides: 13. CDR3 length equals 19 residues. Germline loops: CDR1 MNHNS, CDR2 SASEGT. CDR3 residues: CASSAPSGGAVGVTDTQYF. CDR3 bases: TGTGCCAGCAGTGCCCCTAGCGGGGGGGCGGTGGGGGTCACAGATACGCAGTATTTT.

The V call is TRBV7-9, the J call TRBJ2-2; D call uncertain. Trimming removed 0 bases at V and 0 bases at J, with 11 bases between. Germline V CDR1 and CDR2: SEHNR, FQNEAQ (reference sequence). This CDR3 is built from 17 residues. The CDR3 region is CASSLALGAANTGELFF. CDR3 sequence (DNA): TGTGCCAGCAGCTTAGCGCTCGGAGCAGCGAACACCGGGGAGCTGTTTTTT.

The chain combines TRBV5-1 with TRBJ2-2, with TRBD2 as a possible D gene (6 bases). Germline V gives CDR1 SGHRS, CDR2 YFSETQ. Trimming cost V 3 bases and J 0 bases, with 12 bases left between them. The CDR3 sequence is 16 residues long. CDR3 amino acids: CASSSHRDSNTGELFF. In DNA form, the CDR3 reads TGCGCCAGCAGCTCCCACCGGGACTCGAACACCGGGGAGCTGTTTTTT.

The chain recombines TRBV28 with TRBJ2-1, with 12 nucleotides matching TRBD2. The CDR3 spans 16 residues. Losses at the gene ends were 4 bases for V and 4 bases for J; bases not matched to a gene: 5. The V gene's germline CDR1 is MDHEN and CDR2 SYDVKM. CDR3 bases: TGTGCCAGCAGTTCACGGACTAGCGGGAATTACAATGAGCAGTTCTTC. This gives the protein CASSSRTSGNYNEQFF.

This clone was picked up one time. This chain uses TRBV21-1 with TRBJ2-2; the D call TRBD1 from the table was never checked on the DNA. TRBV21-1 is reported as a pseudogene. The CDR3 consists of 18 residues. The CDR3 sequence: CASSGHGGTDGGWGELFF. CDR3 DNA: TGTGCCAGCAGCGGCCATGGAGGGACAGATGGGGGTTGGGGGGAGCTGTTTTTT.

V usage is TRBV4-1 and J usage is TRBJ1-2, with no clear D. Germline assignment: CDR1 MGHRA and CDR2 YSYEKL. The V end lost 2 bases, the J end lost 1 base, and 14 bases lay between the germline ends. The CDR3 is 16 residues long. CDR3 sequence reads: CASSQTRTALNYGYTF. The CDR3 DNA follows: TGCGCCAGCAGCCAAACCCGGACTGCCCTTAACTATGGCTACACCTTC.

CDR3 coding DNA: TGTGCCAGCAGCCGGGACAGGGTATACACTGAAGCTTTCTTT. As protein: CASSRDRVYTEAFF. V usage is TRBV5-6 and J usage is TRBJ1-1, with 9 bases that match TRBD1. V shed 4 bases and J 3 bases; nucleotides not matched to a gene: 4. The CDR3 loop spans 14 amino acids. The V gene's germline CDR1 is SGHDT and CDR2 YYEEEE. Looking up the rest from reference TRBV5-6 and TRBJ1-1 gives the full variable domain: DAGVTQSPTHLIKTRGQQVTLRCSPKSGHDTVSWYQQALGQGPQFIFQYYEEEERQRGNFPDRFSGHQFPNYSSELNVNALLLGDSALYLCASSRDRVYTEAFFGQGTRLTVV.

V and J are TRBV6-5 and TRBJ1-2; no reliable D call. This CDR3 has 16 residues. The germline V and J ends were trimmed by 0 bases and 3 bases, with 14 bases remaining between them. CDR1 and CDR2 from the germline V gene are MNHEY and SVGAGI. Here the CDR3 DNA reads TGTGCCAGCAGTTACTCCTGGACTTTTGGCTACTATGGCTACACCTTC. Encoded protein: CASSYSWTFGYYGYTF.

CDR3 amino acids: CASRSTAAEQFF. CDR3 sequence (DNA): TGTGCCAGCAGGTCGACAGCAGCTGAGCAGTTCTTC. The J gene is TRBJ2-1, the V gene TRBV6-6; TRBD1 might be the D (5 bases). The CDR3 is 12 residues long. V shed 6 bases and J shed 9 bases, with 12 bases lying between them. Germline V gives CDR1 MNHNY, CDR2 SVGAGI (reference sequence).

The V call is TRBV4-3, the J call TRBJ2-7; D ambiguous. Germline CDR1 reads LGHNA; CDR2 reads YSLEER. This CDR3 comprises 14 residues. Between the trimmed V and J ends, which lost 1 base and 0 bases, there was a span of 7 bases. CDR3 in DNA: TGCGCCAGCAGCCAAGGGGCTTTCTCCTACGAGCAGTACTTC. It encodes CASSQGAFSYEQYF.